The T cell receptor (beta chain) under discussion was sequenced for a study of blood T cell repertoires in COVID-19. Data came from immunoSEQ multiplex PCR; TCRdb stores just in-frame clones and leaves some out. The sample lists about 210,000 clones; around four fifths were seen once. In germline, CDR1 is SQVTM, CDR2 ANQGSEA. V was cut by 6 bases and J by 2 bases, with 16 bases left in between. The CDR3 has 14 residues. Sequenced material: peripheral blood. The TCR sequence derives from a man aged 50-60 years with active or convalescent COVID-19. This chain joins TRBV29-1 and TRBJ1-2; D is unresolved. The CDR3 is CSVPLMRENYGYTF. Written as DNA, the CDR3 is TGCAGCGTCCCCCTCATGAGGGAGAACTATGGCTACACCTTC.